The next 9 T cell receptor beta chains were all read from a single sample in a study of cytomegalovirus exposure and HLA in healthy donors. PCR amplification relied on 60 Vbeta primers (plus 13 Jbeta primers). TCRdb's table, derived via immunoSEQ multiplex PCR, lists solely in-frame clones and lacks some. The data contain 200,000 to 250,000 clones, 81% of them seen just once; the ten biggest clones take up almost 8%. Sequenced input: PBMCs. These receptor sequences come from a woman aged 55 to 70 in good health and CMV-seropositive.

CDR3 in amino acids: CASRLGRTGELFF. In DNA, the CDR3 is TGTGCCAGCAGACTAGGTCGGACCGGGGAGCTGTTTTTT. This chain connects TRBV28 to TRBJ2-2; the D gene is possibly TRBD2 (5 bases). Germline-derived CDR1 and CDR2 are MDHEN and SYDVKM. The CDR3 contains 13 residues. Trimming left V 6 bases short and J 5 bases short, with 10 bases between. The variable domain in full, completed from reference TRBV28 and TRBJ2-2, reads DVKVTQSSRYLVKRTGEKVFLECVQDMDHENMFWYRQDPGLGLRLIYFSYDVKMKEKGDIPEGYSVSREKKERFSLILESASTNQTSMYLCASRLGRTGELFFGEGSRLTVL.

This clone has more than one count but fewer than ten. This chain uses TRBV5-4 with TRBJ2-5, with D possibly matching TRBD2 (5 bases). Germline CDR1 SGHNT, CDR2 YYREEE (reference sequence). The CDR3 length is 14 residues. Trimming removed 2 bases at V and 1 base at J, with 9 bases between. The CDR3 loop is CASSFGGRQETQYF. The CDR3 bases are TGTGCCAGCAGCTTTGGCGGGCGCCAAGAGACCCAGTACTTC.

This sequence joins TRBV9 and TRBJ2-2; 9 nucleotides align to TRBD2. Germline values: CDR1 SGDLS, CDR2 YYNGEE. Trimming removed 4 bases from V and 5 bases from J; junction bases left unmatched: 6. The CDR3 has 15 amino acids. The CDR3 DNA reads TGTGCCAGCAGCCTTAGCGGGAGTGGGACCGGGGAGCTGTTTTTT. Translation: CASSLSGSGTGELFF.

The chain carries TRBV6-5 and TRBJ2-1, with D possibly TRBD2 on 6 matching bases. Trimming removed 6 bases at V and 6 bases at J, with 15 bases between. Germline lookup yields CDR1 MNHEY and CDR2 SVGAGI. CDR3 size: 14 residues. Here the CDR3 DNA reads TGTGCCAGCAGACTCGAAAGGACTACCAATGAGCAGTTCTTC. Protein: CASRLERTTNEQFF.

In this sample, this clone turned up a few times. V gene TRBV11-2 combines with J gene TRBJ1-2; D is undetermined. Between the trimmed V and J ends, which lost 3 bases and 6 bases, there was a span of 11 bases. Germline CDR1 reads SGHAT; CDR2 reads FQNNGV. The CDR3 has 13 residues. The CDR3, as DNA: TGTGCCAGCAGCTTGGCAGCGGCGAATGGCTACACCTTC. Protein product: CASSLAAANGYTF. Using reference TRBV11-2 and TRBJ1-2 for the parts outside the CDR3, the full variable domain is EAGVAQSPRYKIIEKRQSVAFWCNPISGHATLYWYQQILGQGPKLLIQFQNNGVVDDSQLPKDRFSAERLKGVDSTLKIQPAKLEDSAVYLCASSLAAANGYTFGSGTRLTVV.

The chain links TRBV19 to TRBJ2-1, with 11 bases fitting TRBD2. Per the germline V gene, CDR1 is LNHDA and CDR2 is SQIVND (reference sequence). The V segment lost 7 bases and the J segment 6 bases; nucleotides outside the gene matches: 8. This CDR3 spans 15 amino acids. CDR3 residues: CASIPGTSGANEQFF. The CDR3 coding sequence is TGTGCCAGTATCCCAGGGACTAGCGGAGCCAATGAGCAGTTCTTC.

The J gene is TRBJ2-1, the V gene TRBV5-1; 9 bases fit TRBD2. Germline V CDR1 and CDR2: SGHRS, YFSETQ. V shed 0 bases, J shed 6 bases, and the junction held 7 bases outside the gene matches. The CDR3 loop spans 16 amino acids. The CDR3 is CASSLAAGGPGNEQFF. The CDR3 DNA reads as TGCGCCAGCAGCTTGGCCGCGGGAGGGCCAGGCAATGAGCAGTTCTTC.

This clone was observed once. The V and J genes are TRBV30 and TRBJ2-7, with TRBD2 matching 8 bases. The CDR3 has 16 residues. Germline-derived CDR1 and CDR2 are GTSNPN and SVGIG (reference sequence). Germline trimming cut 0 bases from V and 1 base from J; bases unmatched to any gene: 8. The CDR3 reads CAWSVPLLAVSYEQYF. CDR3 coding DNA: TGTGCCTGGAGTGTACCTTTACTAGCGGTATCCTACGAGCAGTACTTC.

The chain combines TRBV5-4 with TRBJ2-1, with TRBD2 matching 9 bases. V was clipped by 0 bases and J by 8 bases; unmatched bases: 3. Germline assignment: CDR1 SGHNT and CDR2 YYREEE (reference sequence). This CDR3 is 14 amino acids long. The CDR3: CASSLDSGRYEQFF. The CDR3 DNA follows: TGTGCCAGCAGCTTGGATAGCGGGAGATATGAGCAGTTCTTC.